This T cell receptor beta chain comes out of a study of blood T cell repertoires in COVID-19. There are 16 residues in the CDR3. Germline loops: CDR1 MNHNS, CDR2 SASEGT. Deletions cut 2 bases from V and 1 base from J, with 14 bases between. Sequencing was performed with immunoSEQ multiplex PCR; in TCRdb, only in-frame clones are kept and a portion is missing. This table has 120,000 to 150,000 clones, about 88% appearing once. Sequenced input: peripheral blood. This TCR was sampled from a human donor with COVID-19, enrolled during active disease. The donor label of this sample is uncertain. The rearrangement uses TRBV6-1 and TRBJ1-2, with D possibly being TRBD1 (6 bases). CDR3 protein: CASSETRGSFNYGYTF. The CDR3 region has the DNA TGTGCCAGCAGTGAAACGAGGGGGTCATTTAACTATGGCTACACCTTC.